This T cell receptor (beta chain) was captured by sequencing in a study of ipilimumab plus nivolumab after autologous stem cell transplantation. The method was immunoSEQ multiplex PCR; TCRdb's version includes in-frame clones alone and lacks a portion of them. The sample lists around 19,000 clones, about 81% occurring once. The length of the CDR3 is 14 residues. Germline lookup yields CDR1 SQVTM and CDR2 ANQGSEA. The V and J ends lost 5 bases and 3 bases respectively, with 17 bases between them. V gene TRBV29-1 combines with J gene TRBJ2-7, with D possibly matching TRBD1 (6 bases). This receptor was taken from a male donor with diffuse large B-cell lymphoma. This specimen consisted of PBMCs, obtained in a trial of ipilimumab plus nivolumab as post-transplant consolidation. Written as DNA, the CDR3 is TGCAGCGTTCCTGGGGCCGGGACAAACTACGAGCAGTACTTC. Protein sequence: CSVPGAGTNYEQYF.